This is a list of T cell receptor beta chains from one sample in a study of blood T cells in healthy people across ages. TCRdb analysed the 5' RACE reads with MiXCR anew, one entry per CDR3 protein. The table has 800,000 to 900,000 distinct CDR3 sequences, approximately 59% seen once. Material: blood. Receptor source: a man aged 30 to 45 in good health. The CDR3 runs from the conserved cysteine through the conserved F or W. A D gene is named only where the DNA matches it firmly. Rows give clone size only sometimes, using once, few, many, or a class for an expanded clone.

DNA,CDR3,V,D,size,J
TGTGCCAGCAGTTCCCGCAAAGCGGGAGGAGAGACCCAGTACTTC,CASSSRKAGGETQYF,TRBV27,TRBD2,-,TRBJ2-5
TGTGCCATCAGTGAAAGGGACTGGTACACAGATACGCAGTATTTT,CAISERDWYTDTQYF,TRBV10-3,-,few,TRBJ2-3
TGCAGTGCTAGAGATGCCGTCTCGTCGAACACTGAAGCTTTCTTT,CSARDAVSSNTEAFF,TRBV20-1,-,once,TRBJ1-1
TGCAGTGCTAGATCGGACAGGGGGACTGGGGCCAACGTCCTGACTTTC,CSARSDRGTGANVLTF,TRBV20-1,TRBD1,-,TRBJ2-6
TGTGCCAGCAGTAGAGGACAGGGGGCGGCTGGCTACACCTTC,CASSRGQGAAGYTF,TRBV27,TRBD1,-,TRBJ1-2
TGCAGTGCTAGAGATGGGACAGGGCTACAAGAGACCCAGTACTTC,CSARDGTGLQETQYF,TRBV20-1,TRBD1,-,TRBJ2-5
TGTGCCAGCAGCCAAGGGGCTAGCGGGGGGGACTACGAGCAGTACTTC,CASSQGASGGDYEQYF,TRBV3-1,TRBD2,-,TRBJ2-7
TGCAGTGCCAGACGAGTTAATGAGCAGTTCTTC,CSARRVNEQFF,TRBV20-1,-,-,TRBJ2-1
TGCAGTGCTAGAGAGCCGGACACCCCCTTGAACACCGGGGAGCTGTTTTTT,CSAREPDTPLNTGELFF,TRBV20-1,-,few,TRBJ2-2
TGTGCCAGCAGTCACCTAAGGACAGGGGTATACGAGCAGTACTTC,CASSHLRTGVYEQYF,TRBV6-6,TRBD1,-,TRBJ2-7
TGTGCCAGCAGCTTCGCGGGGGCATTCTACGAGCAGTACTTC,CASSFAGAFYEQYF,TRBV28,-,-,TRBJ2-7
TGTGCCAGCAGCTTAGTAACGGGCAGCGGCTACACCTTC,CASSLVTGSGYTF,TRBV11-3,-,-,TRBJ1-2
TGTGCCAGCAGCCAATGGGACATCACAACTAATGAAAAACTGTTTTTT,CASSQWDITTNEKLFF,TRBV11-2,-,-,TRBJ1-4
TGTGCCAGCAAGATCCAGCGGGGGGGCAATGAGCAGTTCTTC,CASKIQRGGNEQFF,TRBV6-2/TRBV6-3,TRBD2,-,TRBJ2-1
TGCGCCAGCAGCTTGGCCCAGGGCCCGGAGACCCAGTACTTC,CASSLAQGPETQYF,TRBV5-1,-,once,TRBJ2-5
TGCAGTGCTAACCACCTCGAGGGGATCTACGAGCAGTACTTC,CSANHLEGIYEQYF,TRBV20-1,-,few,TRBJ2-7
TGTGCCAGCAGCCAGGACTCCCCGGGACTAGCTATCTACGAGCAGTACTTC,CASSQDSPGLAIYEQYF,TRBV3-1,TRBD2,-,TRBJ2-7
TGTGCCAGCAGCTCCCGGGCAGTGACCTCTGGGGCCAACGTCCTGACTTTC,CASSSRAVTSGANVLTF,TRBV7-2,-,-,TRBJ2-6
TGTGCCAGCAGTGAATACTACTACAATGAGCAGTTCTTC,CASSEYYYNEQFF,TRBV25-1,-,-,TRBJ2-1
TGTGCCACCAGTGATTTGAGAGGGACCGCTAATGAGCAGTTCTTC,CATSDLRGTANEQFF,TRBV24-1,-,-,TRBJ2-1
TGTGCCAGCAGCCAAAATCGTCGGCTGACCGGGAGCTACACCTTC,CASSQNRRLTGSYTF,TRBV14,-,-,TRBJ1-2
TGTGCCACCTCCGGGGCCAGAGCCGTCTCCTACGAGCAGTACTTC,CATSGARAVSYEQYF,TRBV7-9,-,-,TRBJ2-7
TGTGCCAGCAGTTTAATAGGTGGCGGGGGGGCAAGAGAGCAGTACTTC,CASSLIGGGGAREQYF,TRBV27,TRBD2,-,TRBJ2-7
TGTGCCAGCTCATGGGAAGATACGCAGTATTTT,CASSWEDTQYF,TRBV18,-,-,TRBJ2-3
TGTGCCAGCGGGGACGCCCGCACAGATACGCAGTATTTT,CASGDARTDTQYF,TRBV6-1,-,few,TRBJ2-3